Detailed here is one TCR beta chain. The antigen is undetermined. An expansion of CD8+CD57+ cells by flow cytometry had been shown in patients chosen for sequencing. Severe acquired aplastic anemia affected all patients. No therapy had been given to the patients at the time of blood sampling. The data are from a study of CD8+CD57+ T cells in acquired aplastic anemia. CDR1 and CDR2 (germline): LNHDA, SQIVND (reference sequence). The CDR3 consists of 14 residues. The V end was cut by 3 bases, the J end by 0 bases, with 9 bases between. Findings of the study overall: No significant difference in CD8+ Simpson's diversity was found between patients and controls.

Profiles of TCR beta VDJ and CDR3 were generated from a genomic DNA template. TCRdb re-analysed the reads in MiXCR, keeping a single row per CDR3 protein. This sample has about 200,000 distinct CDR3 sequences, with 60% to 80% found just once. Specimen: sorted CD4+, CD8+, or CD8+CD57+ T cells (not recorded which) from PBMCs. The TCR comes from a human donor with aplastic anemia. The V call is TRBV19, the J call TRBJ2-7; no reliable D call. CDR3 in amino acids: CASSMGMYSYEQYF. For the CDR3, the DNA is TGTGCCAGTAGTATGGGTATGTACTCCTACGAGCAGTACTTC.